This T cell receptor (beta chain) was sequenced in a study of cytomegalovirus exposure and HLA in healthy donors. General study points: 87-base-pair reads could not separate some V segments, including TRBV6-2 and TRBV6-3. Available immune exposure information covered CMV serostatus only. Testing in vitro showed a few CMV-associated chains specific for CMV antigens.

The V end lost 4 bases, the J end lost 4 bases, and 8 bases lay between the germline ends. CDR1 is KGHSH, CDR2 LQKENI, per germline. This CDR3 is built from 13 residues. PCR amplification relied on 60 Vbeta primers (plus 13 Jbeta primers). Data came from immunoSEQ multiplex PCR; TCRdb stores just in-frame clones and leaves some out. The profile shows more than 95,000 clones, roughly 74% of them singletons. A note on this clone: Its specificity is unknown. Other DNA sequences in this specimen translate into the identical CDR3.

Material: PBMCs. The source is a man in his forties in good health and CMV-seronegative. The rearrangement links TRBV18 to TRBJ1-5, with a weak D call TRBD1 (5 bases). The CDR3 loop reads CASSLDRNQPQHF. CDR3 nucleotide sequence: TGTGCCAGCTCACTCGACAGAAATCAGCCCCAGCATTTT.